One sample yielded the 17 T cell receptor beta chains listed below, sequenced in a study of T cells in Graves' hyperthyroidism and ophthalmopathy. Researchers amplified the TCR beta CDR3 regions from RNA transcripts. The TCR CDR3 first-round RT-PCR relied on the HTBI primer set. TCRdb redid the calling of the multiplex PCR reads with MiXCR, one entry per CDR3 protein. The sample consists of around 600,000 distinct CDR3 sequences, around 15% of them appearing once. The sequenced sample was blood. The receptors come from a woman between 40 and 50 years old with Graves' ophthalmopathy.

CDR3 DNA: TGTGCCAGCAGGGCTCAGCGAGGGGGGGTTGAGACCCAGTACTTC. Encoded protein: CASRAQRGGVETQYF. The genes are TRBV2 and TRBJ2-5, with D possibly being TRBD2 (7 bases). Trimming stripped 6 bases from V and 5 bases from J, with 19 bases between. From germline, CDR1 is SNHLY and CDR2 FYNNEI. The CDR3 spans 15 residues.

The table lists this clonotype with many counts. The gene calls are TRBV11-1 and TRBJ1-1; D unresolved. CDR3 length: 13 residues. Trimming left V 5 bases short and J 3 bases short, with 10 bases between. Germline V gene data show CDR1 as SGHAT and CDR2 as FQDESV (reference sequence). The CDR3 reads CASSQRVYTEAFF. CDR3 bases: TGTGCCAGCAGCCAGAGGGTATACACTGAAGCTTTCTTT. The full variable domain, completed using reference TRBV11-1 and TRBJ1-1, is EAEVAQSPRYKITEKSQAVAFWCDPISGHATLYWYRQILGQGPELLVQFQDESVVDDSQLPKDRFSAERLKGVDSTLKIQPAELGDSAMYLCASSQRVYTEAFFGQGTRLTVV.

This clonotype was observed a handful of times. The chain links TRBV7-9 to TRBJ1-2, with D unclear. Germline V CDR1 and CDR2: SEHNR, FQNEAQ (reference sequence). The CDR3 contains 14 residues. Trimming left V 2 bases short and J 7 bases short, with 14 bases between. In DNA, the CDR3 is TGTGCCAGCAGCTTATATTCCAACCGGGGTGGCTACACCTTC. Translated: CASSLYSNRGGYTF.

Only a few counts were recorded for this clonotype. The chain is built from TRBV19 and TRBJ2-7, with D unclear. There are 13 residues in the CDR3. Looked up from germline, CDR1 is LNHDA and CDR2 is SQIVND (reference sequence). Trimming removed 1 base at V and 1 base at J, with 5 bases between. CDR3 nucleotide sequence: TGTGCCAGTAGTATAGCTCCATCCTACGAGCAGTACTTC. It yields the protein CASSIAPSYEQYF.

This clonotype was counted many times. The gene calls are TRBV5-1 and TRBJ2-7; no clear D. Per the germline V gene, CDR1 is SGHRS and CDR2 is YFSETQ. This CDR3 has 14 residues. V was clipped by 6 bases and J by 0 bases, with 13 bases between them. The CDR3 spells CASTRAPSSYEQYF. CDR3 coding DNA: TGCGCCAGCACTAGAGCTCCATCCTCCTACGAGCAGTACTTC.

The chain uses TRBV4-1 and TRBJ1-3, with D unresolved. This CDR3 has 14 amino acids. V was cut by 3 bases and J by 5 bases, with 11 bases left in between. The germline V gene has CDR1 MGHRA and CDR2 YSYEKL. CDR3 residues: CASSQAERRNTIYF. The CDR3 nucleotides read TGCGCCAGCAGCCAGGCTGAGAGGAGAAACACCATATATTTT.

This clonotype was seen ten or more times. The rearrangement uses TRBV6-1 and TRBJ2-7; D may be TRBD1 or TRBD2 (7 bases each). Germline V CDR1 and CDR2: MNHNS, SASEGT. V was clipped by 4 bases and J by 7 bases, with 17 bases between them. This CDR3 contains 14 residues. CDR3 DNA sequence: TGTGCCAGCAGTGCCCGGGGCAGGGGGGGGGAGCAGTACTTC. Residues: CASSARGRGGEQYF.

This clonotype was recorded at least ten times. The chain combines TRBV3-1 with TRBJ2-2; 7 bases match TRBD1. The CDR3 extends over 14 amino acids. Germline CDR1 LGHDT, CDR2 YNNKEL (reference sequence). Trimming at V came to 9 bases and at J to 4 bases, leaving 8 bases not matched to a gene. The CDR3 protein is CASDQGDGTGELFF. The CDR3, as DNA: TGTGCCAGTGATCAGGGGGACGGCACCGGGGAGCTGTTTTTT.

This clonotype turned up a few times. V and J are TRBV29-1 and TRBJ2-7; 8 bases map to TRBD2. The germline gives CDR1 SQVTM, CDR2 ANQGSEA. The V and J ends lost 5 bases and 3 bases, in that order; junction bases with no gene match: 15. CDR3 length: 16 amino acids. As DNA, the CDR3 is TGCAGCGTTTCCGTGGCGGGGGGTCAACCCTACTACGAGCAGTACTTC. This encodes CSVSVAGGQPYYEQYF.

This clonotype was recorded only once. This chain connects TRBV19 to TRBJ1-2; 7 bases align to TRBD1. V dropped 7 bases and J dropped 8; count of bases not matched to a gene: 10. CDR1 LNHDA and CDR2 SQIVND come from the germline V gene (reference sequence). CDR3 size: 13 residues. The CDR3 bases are TGTGCCAGTACCCCCAACAGGGGCCTCGGCTACACCTTC. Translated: CASTPNRGLGYTF.

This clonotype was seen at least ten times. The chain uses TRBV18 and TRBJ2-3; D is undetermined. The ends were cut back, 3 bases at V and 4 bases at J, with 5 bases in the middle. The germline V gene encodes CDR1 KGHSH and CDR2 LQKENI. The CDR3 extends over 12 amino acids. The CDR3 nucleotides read TGTGCCAGCTCACCGGGCTCAGATACGCAGTATTTT. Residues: CASSPGSDTQYF.

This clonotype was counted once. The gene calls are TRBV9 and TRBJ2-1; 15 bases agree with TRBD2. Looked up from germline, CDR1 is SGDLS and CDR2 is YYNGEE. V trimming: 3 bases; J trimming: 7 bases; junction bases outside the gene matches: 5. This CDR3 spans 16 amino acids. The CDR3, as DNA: TGTGCCAGCAGCGGCGGACTAGCGGGGGGGCCAAATGAGCAGTTCTTC. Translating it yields CASSGGLAGGPNEQFF.

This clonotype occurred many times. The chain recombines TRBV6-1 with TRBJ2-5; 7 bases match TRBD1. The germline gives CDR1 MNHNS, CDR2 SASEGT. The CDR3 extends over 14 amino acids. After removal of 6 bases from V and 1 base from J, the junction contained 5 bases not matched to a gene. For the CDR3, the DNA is TGTGCCAGCAGCCTCGACAGGGTCCAAGAGACCCAGTACTTC. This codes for CASSLDRVQETQYF.

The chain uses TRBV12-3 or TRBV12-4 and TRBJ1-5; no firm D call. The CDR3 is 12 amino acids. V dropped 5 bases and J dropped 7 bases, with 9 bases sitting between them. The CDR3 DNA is TGTGCCAGCAGTACGCGCGGGCAGCCCCAGCATTTT. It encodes CASSTRGQPQHF.

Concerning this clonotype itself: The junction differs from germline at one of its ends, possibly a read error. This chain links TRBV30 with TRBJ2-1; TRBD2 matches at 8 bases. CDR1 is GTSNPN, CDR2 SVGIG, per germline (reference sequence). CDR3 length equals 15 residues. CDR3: CTWTPGTSSYNEQFF. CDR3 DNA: TGTACCTGGACTCCCGGGACTAGCTCCTACAATGAGCAGTTCTTC.

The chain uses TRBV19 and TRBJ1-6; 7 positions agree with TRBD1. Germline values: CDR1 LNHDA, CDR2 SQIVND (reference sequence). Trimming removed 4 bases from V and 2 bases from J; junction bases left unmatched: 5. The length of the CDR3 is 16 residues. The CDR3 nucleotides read TGTGCCAGTAGTACACAGGGGATCACCTATAATTCACCCCTCCACTTT. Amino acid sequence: CASSTQGITYNSPLHF.

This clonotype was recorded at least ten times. The DNA for the CDR3 is TGCAGTGCTAGAGGGGGAGACCAGCTTTACAATGAGCAGTTCTTC. This translates into CSARGGDQLYNEQFF. The gene calls are TRBV20-1 and TRBJ2-1, with D maybe TRBD2 (5 bases). Germline values: CDR1 DFQATT, CDR2 SNEGSKA (reference sequence). The V end was cut by 1 base, the J end by 4 bases, with 14 bases between. The CDR3 runs 15 residues.